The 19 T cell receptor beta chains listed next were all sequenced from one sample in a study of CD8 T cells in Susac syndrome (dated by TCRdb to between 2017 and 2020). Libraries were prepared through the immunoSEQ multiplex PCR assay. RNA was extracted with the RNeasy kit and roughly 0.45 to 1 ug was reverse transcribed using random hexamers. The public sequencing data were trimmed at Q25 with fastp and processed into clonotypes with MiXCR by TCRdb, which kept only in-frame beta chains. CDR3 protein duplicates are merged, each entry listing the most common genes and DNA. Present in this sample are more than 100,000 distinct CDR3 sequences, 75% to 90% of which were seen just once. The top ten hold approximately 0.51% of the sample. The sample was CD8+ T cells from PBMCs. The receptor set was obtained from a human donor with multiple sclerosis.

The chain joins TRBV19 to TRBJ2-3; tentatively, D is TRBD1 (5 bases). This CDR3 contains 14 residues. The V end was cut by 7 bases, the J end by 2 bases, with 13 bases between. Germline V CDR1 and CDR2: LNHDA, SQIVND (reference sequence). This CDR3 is CASNDAGFTDTQYF. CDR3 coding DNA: TGTGCCAGTAACGACGCAGGGTTCACAGATACGCAGTATTTT.

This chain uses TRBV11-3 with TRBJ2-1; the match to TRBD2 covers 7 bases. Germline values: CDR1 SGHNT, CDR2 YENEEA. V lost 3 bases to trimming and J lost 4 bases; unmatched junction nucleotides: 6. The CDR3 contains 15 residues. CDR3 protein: CASSFQQRGYNEQFF. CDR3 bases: TGTGCCAGCAGCTTCCAGCAGCGGGGATACAATGAGCAGTTCTTC.

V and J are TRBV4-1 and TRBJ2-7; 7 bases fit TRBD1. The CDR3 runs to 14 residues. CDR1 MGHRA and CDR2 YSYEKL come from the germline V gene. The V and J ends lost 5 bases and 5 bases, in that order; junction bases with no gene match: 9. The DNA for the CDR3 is TGCGCCAGCAGCTCCCGGGACAGTCTTGACGAGCAGTACTTC. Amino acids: CASSSRDSLDEQYF.

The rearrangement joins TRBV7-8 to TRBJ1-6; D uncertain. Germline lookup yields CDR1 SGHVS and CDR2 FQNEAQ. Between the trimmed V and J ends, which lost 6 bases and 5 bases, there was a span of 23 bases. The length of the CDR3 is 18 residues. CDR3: CASSTFGEPLHDNSPLHF. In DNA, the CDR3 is TGTGCCAGCAGTACATTTGGGGAGCCCCTTCACGATAATTCACCCCTCCACTTT.

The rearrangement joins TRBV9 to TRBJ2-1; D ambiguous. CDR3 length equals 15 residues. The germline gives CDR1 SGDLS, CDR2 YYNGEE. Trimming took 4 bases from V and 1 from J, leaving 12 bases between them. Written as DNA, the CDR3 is TGTGCCAGCAGCCTCTCGGGCGTTTCCTACAATGAGCAGTTCTTC. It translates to CASSLSGVSYNEQFF.

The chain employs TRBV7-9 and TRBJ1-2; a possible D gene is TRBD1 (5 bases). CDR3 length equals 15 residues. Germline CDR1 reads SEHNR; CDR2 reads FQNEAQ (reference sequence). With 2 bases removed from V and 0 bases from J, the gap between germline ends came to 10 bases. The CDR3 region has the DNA TGTGCCAGCAGCTTACGGGACGCCGCTAACTATGGCTACACCTTC. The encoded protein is CASSLRDAANYGYTF.

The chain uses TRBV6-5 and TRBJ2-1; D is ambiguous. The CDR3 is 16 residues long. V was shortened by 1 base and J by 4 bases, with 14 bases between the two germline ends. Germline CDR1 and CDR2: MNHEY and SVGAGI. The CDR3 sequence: CASSYLSDATYNEQFF. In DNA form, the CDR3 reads TGTGCCAGCAGTTACTTATCGGATGCGACATACAATGAGCAGTTCTTC.

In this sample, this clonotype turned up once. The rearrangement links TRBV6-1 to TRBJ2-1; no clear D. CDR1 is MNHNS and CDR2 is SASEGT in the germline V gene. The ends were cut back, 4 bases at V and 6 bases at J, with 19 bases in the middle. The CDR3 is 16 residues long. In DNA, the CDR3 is TGTGCCAGCAGTGTCTACTCCATCCGACCGATCAATGAGCAGTTCTTC. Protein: CASSVYSIRPINEQFF.

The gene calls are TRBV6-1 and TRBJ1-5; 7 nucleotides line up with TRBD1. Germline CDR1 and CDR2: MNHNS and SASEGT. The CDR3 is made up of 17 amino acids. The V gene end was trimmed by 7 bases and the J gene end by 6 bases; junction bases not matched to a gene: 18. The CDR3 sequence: CASTPDAMTGLFQPQHF. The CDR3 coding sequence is TGTGCCAGCACCCCCGATGCCATGACAGGGTTATTTCAGCCCCAGCATTTT.

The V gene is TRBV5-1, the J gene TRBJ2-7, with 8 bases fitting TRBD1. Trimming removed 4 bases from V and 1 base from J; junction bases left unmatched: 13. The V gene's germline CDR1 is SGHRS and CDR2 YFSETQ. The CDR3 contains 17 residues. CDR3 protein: CASSGTQGAPLSYEQYF. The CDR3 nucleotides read TGCGCCAGCAGCGGAACCCAGGGGGCGCCACTTTCCTACGAGCAGTACTTC.

CDR3 loop: CASSPGGWTIYF. The CDR3 nucleotides read TGTGCCAGCAGCCCTGGGGGCTGGACCATATATTTT. V and J are TRBV7-9 and TRBJ1-3, with TRBD1 as a possible D gene (6 bases). Deletions cut 5 bases from V and 10 bases from J, with 12 bases between. Germline lookup yields CDR1 SEHNR and CDR2 FQNEAQ (reference sequence). This CDR3 spans 12 amino acids.

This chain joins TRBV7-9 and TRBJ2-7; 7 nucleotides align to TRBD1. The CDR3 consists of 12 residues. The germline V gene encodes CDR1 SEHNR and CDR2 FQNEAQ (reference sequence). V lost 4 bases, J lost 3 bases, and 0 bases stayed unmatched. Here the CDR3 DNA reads TGTGCCAGCAGCTGGGACAGCTACGAGCAGTACTTC. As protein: CASSWDSYEQYF.

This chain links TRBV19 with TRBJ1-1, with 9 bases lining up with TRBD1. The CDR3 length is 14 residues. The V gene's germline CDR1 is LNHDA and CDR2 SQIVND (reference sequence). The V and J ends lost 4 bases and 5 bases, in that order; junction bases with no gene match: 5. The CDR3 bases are TGTGCCAGTAGTAAACAGGGGGCGCTGACTGAAGCTTTCTTT. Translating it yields CASSKQGALTEAFF.

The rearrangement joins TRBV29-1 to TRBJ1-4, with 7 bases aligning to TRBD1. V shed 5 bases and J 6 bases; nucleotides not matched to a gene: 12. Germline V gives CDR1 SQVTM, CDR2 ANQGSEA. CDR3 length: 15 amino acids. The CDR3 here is CSVLIYGTAYEKLFF. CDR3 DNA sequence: TGCAGCGTTCTTATATACGGGACAGCTTATGAAAAACTGTTTTTT.

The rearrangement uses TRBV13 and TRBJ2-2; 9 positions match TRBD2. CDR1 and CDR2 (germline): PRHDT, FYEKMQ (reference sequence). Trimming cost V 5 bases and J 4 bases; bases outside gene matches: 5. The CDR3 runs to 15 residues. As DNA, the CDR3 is TGTGCCAGCAGCAAAATAGCGGGAGTCACCGGGGAGCTGTTTTTT. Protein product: CASSKIAGVTGELFF.

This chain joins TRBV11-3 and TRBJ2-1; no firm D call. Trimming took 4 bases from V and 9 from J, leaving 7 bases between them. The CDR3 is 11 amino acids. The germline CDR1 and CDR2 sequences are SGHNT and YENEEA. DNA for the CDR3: TGTGCCAGCAGCTCCCTGAGTGAGCAGTTCTTC. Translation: CASSSLSEQFF.

The CDR3 DNA follows: TGTGCCAGCAGCGTAGGGGGACTAGCTTCCGGGGAGCTGTTTTTT. It codes for CASSVGGLASGELFF. J is TRBJ2-2 and V is TRBV9, with 9 bases identical to TRBD2. Germline loops: CDR1 SGDLS, CDR2 YYNGEE. The V gene end was trimmed by 0 bases and the J gene end by 6 bases; junction bases not matched to a gene: 3. The CDR3 is made up of 15 amino acids.

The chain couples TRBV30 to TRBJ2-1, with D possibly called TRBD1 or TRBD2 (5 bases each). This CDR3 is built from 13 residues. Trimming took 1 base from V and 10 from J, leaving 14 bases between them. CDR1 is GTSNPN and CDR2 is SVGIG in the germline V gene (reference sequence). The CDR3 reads CAWSGLRGDEQFF. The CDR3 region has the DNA TGTGCCTGGAGTGGACTGCGTGGGGACGAGCAGTTCTTC.

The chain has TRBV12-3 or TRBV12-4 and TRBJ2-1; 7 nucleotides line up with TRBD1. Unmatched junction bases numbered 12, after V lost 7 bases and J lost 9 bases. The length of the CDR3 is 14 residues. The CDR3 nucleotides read TGTGCCAGCATGTCAGAGGGGGCCTCTGGTGAGCAGTTCTTC. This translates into CASMSEGASGEQFF.